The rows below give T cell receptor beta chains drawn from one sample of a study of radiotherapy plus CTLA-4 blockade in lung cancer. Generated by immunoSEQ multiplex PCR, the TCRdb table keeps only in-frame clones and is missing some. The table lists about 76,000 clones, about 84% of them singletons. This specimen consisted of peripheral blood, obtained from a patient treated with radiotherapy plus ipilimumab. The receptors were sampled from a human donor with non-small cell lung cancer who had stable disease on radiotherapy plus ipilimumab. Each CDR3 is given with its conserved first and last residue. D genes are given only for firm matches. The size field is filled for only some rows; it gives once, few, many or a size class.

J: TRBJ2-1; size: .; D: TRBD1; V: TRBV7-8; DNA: TGTGCCAGCAGCCCGGGACAGGGGGGCAATGAGCAGTTCTTC; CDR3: CASSPGQGGNEQFF
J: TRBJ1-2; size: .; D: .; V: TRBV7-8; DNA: TGTGCCAGCAGCTTAGTACAGGGCGATGATGGCTACACCTTC; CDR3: CASSLVQGDDGYTF
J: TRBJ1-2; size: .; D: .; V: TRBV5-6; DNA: TGTGCCAGCAGCTTGAAAGGCGGCTACACCTTC; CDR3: CASSLKGGYTF
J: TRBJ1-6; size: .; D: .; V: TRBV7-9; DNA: TGTGCCAGCAGCCCCGCCCAGAGCTCCTATAATTCACCCCTCCACTTT; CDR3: CASSPAQSSYNSPLHF
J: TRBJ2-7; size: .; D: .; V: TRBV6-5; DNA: TGTGCCAGCACTCCGGCAGGGGCGAGCTCCTACGAGCAGTACTTC; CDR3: CASTPAGASSYEQYF
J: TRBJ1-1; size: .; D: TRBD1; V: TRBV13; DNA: TGTGCCAGCAGCTTAGCCGGGACAGTGAACACTGAAGCTTTCTTT; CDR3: CASSLAGTVNTEAFF
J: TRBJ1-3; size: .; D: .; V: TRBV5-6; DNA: TGTGCCAGCAGCTTGGGACTCTCTGGAAACACCATATATTTT; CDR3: CASSLGLSGNTIYF
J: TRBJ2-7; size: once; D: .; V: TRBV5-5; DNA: TGTGCCAGCAACCCCTGGACAGACTACGAGCAGTACTTC; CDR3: CASNPWTDYEQYF
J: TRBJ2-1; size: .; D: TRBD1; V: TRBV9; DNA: TGTGCCAGCAGCACCCGGGTAGGGCAGGGGGCGAATGAGCAGTTCTTC; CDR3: CASSTRVGQGANEQFF
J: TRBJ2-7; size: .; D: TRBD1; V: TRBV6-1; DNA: TGTGCCAGCGCCCGGACAGGGGGCTACGAGCAGTACTTC; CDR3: CASARTGGYEQYF
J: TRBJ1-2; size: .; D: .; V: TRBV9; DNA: TGTGCCAGCAGCGCAAGACAGGACTATGGCTACACCTTC; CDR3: CASSARQDYGYTF
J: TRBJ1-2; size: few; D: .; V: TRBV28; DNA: TGTGCCAGCAGAAGTGTTAACTATGGCTACACCTTC; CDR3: CASRSVNYGYTF
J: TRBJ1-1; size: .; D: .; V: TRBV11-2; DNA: TGTGCCAGCAGCTCAGGGACAGAAGCTTTCTTT; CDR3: CASSSGTEAFF
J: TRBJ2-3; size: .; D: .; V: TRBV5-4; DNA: TGTGCCAGCAGCTTTTCTGGGGGCACAGATACGCAGTATTTT; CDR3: CASSFSGGTDTQYF
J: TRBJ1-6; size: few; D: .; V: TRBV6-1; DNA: TGTGCCAGCAGTGAAGCTCCGGGGGCGAGGTCACCCCTCCACTTT; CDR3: CASSEAPGARSPLHF
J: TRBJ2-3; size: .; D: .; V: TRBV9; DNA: TGTGCCAGCAGCGTAGGATCTGCGGCCGGTCTCGCGGCGACGCAGTATTTT; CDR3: CASSVGSAAGLAATQYF
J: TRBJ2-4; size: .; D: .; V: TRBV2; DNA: TGTGCCAGCAGTGTGTGGGGGGACGCCAAAAACATTCAGTACTTC; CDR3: CASSVWGDAKNIQYF
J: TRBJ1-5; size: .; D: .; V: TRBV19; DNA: TGTGCCAGTAGGATGGACAGCCTCAATCAGCCCCAGCATTTT; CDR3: CASRMDSLNQPQHF
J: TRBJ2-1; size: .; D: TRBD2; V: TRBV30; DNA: TGTGCCTGGAAATCGTCTAGCGGGTGGAATGAGCAGTTCTTC; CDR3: CAWKSSSGWNEQFF
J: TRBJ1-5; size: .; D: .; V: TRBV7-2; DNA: TGTGCCAGCAGCAAAGGCCCCACGGCCACCCAGCATTTT; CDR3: CASSKGPTATQHF
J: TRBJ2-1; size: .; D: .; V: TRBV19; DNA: TGTGCCAGTAGCACCGGACCCATGAGCAATGAGCAGTTCTTC; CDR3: CASSTGPMSNEQFF
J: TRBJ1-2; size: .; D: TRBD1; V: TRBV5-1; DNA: TGCGCCAGCAGCTCGGGAGTCCCCGGGACAGGGCTGAACTATGGCTACACCTTC; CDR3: CASSSGVPGTGLNYGYTF
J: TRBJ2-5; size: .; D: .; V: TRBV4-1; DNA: TGCGCCAGCAGCCTTACGACGGAGGTTTCGGAGACCCAGTACTTC; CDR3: CASSLTTEVSETQYF
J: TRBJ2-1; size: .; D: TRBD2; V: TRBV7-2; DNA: TGTGCCAGCAGCTTAGCGAGGATAGCGGGGCGCCGGAGTGAGCAGTTCTTC; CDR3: CASSLARIAGRRSEQFF
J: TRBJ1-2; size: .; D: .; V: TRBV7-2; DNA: TGTGCCAGCAGCTTCGAGCTAGCCCCGGGGAGGAAATACACCTTC; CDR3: CASSFELAPGRKYTF
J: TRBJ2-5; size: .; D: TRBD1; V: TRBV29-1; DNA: TGCAGCGGGGAGATGGACAGGGCCCAAGAGACCCAGTACTTC; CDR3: CSGEMDRAQETQYF
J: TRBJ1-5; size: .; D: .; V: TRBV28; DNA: TGTGCCGGAGGTCAGCCCCAGCATTTT; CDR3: CAGGQPQHF
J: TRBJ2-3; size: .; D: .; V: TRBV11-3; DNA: TGTGCCAGCAGCCCCGGTGGAGGGCCCACAGATACGCAGTATTTT; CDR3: CASSPGGGPTDTQYF
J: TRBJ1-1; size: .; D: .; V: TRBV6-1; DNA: TGTGCCTCCCGGACCGAGAACACTGAAGCTTTCTTT; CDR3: CASRTENTEAFF
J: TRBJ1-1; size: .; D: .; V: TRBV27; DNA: TGTGCCAGCAGTACAGGGAACACTGAAGCTTTCTTT; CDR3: CASSTGNTEAFF
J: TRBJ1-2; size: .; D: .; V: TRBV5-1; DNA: TGCGCCAGCAGCTTCGGTACGGACGTCAACTATGGCTACACCTTC; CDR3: CASSFGTDVNYGYTF
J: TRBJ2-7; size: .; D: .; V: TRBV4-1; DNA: TGCGCCAGCAGCGCACCCGGGACCGAGAGTTCCCGGCAGTACTTC; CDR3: CASSAPGTESSRQYF
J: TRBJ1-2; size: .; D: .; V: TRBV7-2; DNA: TGTGCCAGCAGCTTAGCCGACAGGAGAACTAACTATGGCTACACCTTC; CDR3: CASSLADRRTNYGYTF
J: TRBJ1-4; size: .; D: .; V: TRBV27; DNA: TGTGCCAGCAGCTACGGACAGAATAATGAAAAACTGTTTTTT; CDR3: CASSYGQNNEKLFF
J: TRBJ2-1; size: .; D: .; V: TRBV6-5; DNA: TGTGCCAGCAGTCAACGCGGACGATACAATGAGCAGTTCTTC; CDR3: CASSQRGRYNEQFF
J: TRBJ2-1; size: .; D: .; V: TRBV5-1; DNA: TGCGCCAGCAGCTTGGGGGACCTGGCGTCCTCCTACAATGAGCAGTTCTTC; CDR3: CASSLGDLASSYNEQFF
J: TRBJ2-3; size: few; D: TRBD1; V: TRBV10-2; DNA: TGCGCCAGCAGCGTAGGGACAGGAGCTAGCACAGATACGCAGTATTTT; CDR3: CASSVGTGASTDTQYF
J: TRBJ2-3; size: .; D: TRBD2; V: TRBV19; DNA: TGTGCCAGTAGCCCGAGGACTAGCGGGGGTTCGACAGATACGCAGTATTTT; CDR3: CASSPRTSGGSTDTQYF
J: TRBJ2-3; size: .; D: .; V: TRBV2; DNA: TGTGCCAGCAGTGACCCCCCCGCAGATACGCAGTATTTT; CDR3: CASSDPPADTQYF
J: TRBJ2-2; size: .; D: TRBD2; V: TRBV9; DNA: TGTGCCAGCAGTGCCGGGACTAGTTACACCGGGGAGCTGTTTTTT; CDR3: CASSAGTSYTGELFF